The next 30 T cell receptor beta chains were all read from a single sample in a study of CD4+ T cells in melanoma (dated by TCRdb to between 2020 and 2023). Library creation used the immunoSEQ multiplex PCR assay. TCRdb took over this immuneACCESS table, retaining in-frame rearrangements with V and J assigned. Such tables are incomplete; in checked studies, under half of the missing clones stem from an unresolved V gene, and the remainder is unexplained. The sample includes more than 15,000 clones, with roughly 76% observed a single time. The ten most abundant clones make up roughly 12% of the sample. What was sequenced was cells from a culture (not recorded whether cultured in vitro). The receptor set was obtained from a human donor with melanoma.

The chain recombines TRBV5-4 with TRBJ1-3; D perhaps matches TRBD1 (5 bases). The CDR3 covers 16 residues. V was clipped by 2 bases and J by 0 bases, with 12 bases between them. Per the germline V gene, CDR1 is SGHNT and CDR2 is YYREEE (reference sequence). CDR3 protein: CASSFRGRISGNTIYF. DNA of the CDR3: TGTGCCAGCAGCTTTAGGGGACGGATCTCTGGAAACACCATATATTTT.

This chain connects TRBV10-1 to TRBJ2-1; D is unresolved. Trimming left V 8 bases short and J 4 bases short, with 6 bases between. The CDR3 runs to 11 residues. CDR1 and CDR2 from the germline V gene are WNHNN and SYGVQD (reference sequence). The CDR3 DNA is TGCGCCAGCGGGTCGTACAATGAGCAGTTCTTC. Its protein is CASGSYNEQFF.

This clone was seen a handful of times. The gene calls are TRBV6-5 and TRBJ1-5, with D uncertain. CDR1 is MNHEY and CDR2 is SVGAGI in the germline V gene. V dropped 2 bases and J dropped 7 bases, with 15 bases sitting between them. The CDR3 extends over 15 amino acids. CDR3 sequence: CASSYGRSPKQPQHF. The DNA of the CDR3 is TGTGCCAGCAGTTACGGTAGGAGTCCGAAGCAGCCCCAGCATTTT.

For the CDR3, the DNA is TGCGCCAGCAGAGAGGGACAGGAAACAGATACGCAGTATTTT. Residues: CASREGQETDTQYF. This chain connects TRBV5-1 to TRBJ2-3; 8 bases match TRBD1. The CDR3 is 14 residues long. The trim removed 5 bases at V and 3 bases at J, leaving 5 bases unmatched. Germline V CDR1 and CDR2: SGHRS, YFSETQ.

This clone was detected only a few times. The chain links TRBV4-1 to TRBJ1-5; D remains unclear. Deletions cut 6 bases from V and 2 bases from J, with 11 bases between. The CDR3 sequence is 14 residues long. CDR1 and CDR2 (germline): MGHRA, YSYEKL. The CDR3 DNA follows: TGCGCCAGCAGTCTCGGGTGGGGCAATCAGCCCCAGCATTTT. Its protein product is CASSLGWGNQPQHF.

This clone has a handful of counts. The chain uses TRBV7-3 and TRBJ2-1, with TRBD1 identical over 8 bases. CDR1 SGHTA and CDR2 FQGTGA come from the germline V gene. This CDR3 is built from 12 residues. Trimming removed 4 bases from V and 12 bases from J; junction bases left unmatched: 5. CDR3 residues: CASSSPGGLQFF. CDR3 nucleotide sequence: TGTGCCAGCAGCTCGCCAGGGGGCCTGCAGTTCTTC.

The chain has TRBV5-1 and TRBJ2-2; TRBD2 agrees at 8 bases. The germline gives CDR1 SGHRS, CDR2 YFSETQ. This CDR3 comprises 17 residues. The ends lost 4 bases at V and 0 bases at J; junction bases unmatched: 8. The CDR3 region has the DNA TGCGCCAGCAGCCCGGGCGTAGCGGGGCCGAACACCGGGGAGCTGTTTTTT. This translates into CASSPGVAGPNTGELFF.

The chain is built from TRBV28 and TRBJ1-5; tentatively, D is TRBD1 (5 bases). The V gene's germline CDR1 is MDHEN and CDR2 SYDVKM. This CDR3 is 16 amino acids long. V was shortened by 5 bases and J by 8 bases, with 22 bases between the two germline ends. DNA for the CDR3: TGTGCCAGCAGTCGTGGCGGGACGGGAGATTTTGAGCCCCAGCATTTT. Its protein is CASSRGGTGDFEPQHF.

V is TRBV27 and J is TRBJ1-3; D is unclear. V was cut by 5 bases and J by 0 bases, with 8 bases left in between. CDR3 length: 14 residues. CDR1 and CDR2 from the germline V gene are MNHEY and SMNVEV (reference sequence). The CDR3 reads CASSATVSGNTIYF. In nucleotides, the CDR3 is TGTGCCAGCAGTGCCACCGTCTCTGGAAACACCATATATTTT.

The chain employs TRBV5-4 and TRBJ2-3; TRBD2 matches 7 bases. Losses at the gene ends were 2 bases for V and 6 bases for J; bases not matched to a gene: 12. The CDR3 totals 16 residues. CDR1 is SGHNT and CDR2 is YYREEE in the germline V gene (reference sequence). As DNA, the CDR3 is TGTGCCAGCAGCTTCCCGAGGGCTAGCGGCCCCGATACGCAGTATTTT. Its translation: CASSFPRASGPDTQYF.

The chain recombines TRBV29-1 with TRBJ1-1; unclear D gene. Deletions cut 4 bases from V and 1 base from J, with 7 bases between. This CDR3 has 12 amino acids. Germline CDR1 and CDR2: SQVTM and ANQGSEA. CDR3 region: CSVVKSNTEAFF. In nucleotides, the CDR3 is TGCAGCGTTGTCAAATCGAACACTGAAGCTTTCTTT.

Here the CDR3 reads CASSSGLSTTGKFSDTQYF. CDR3 nucleotide sequence: TGTGCCAGCAGCTCGGGCCTTTCGACGACAGGGAAGTTTTCCGATACGCAGTATTTT. V is TRBV11-3 and J is TRBJ2-3; TRBD1 aligns across 7 bases. Trimming cost V 4 bases and J 6 bases; bases outside gene matches: 22. The CDR3 totals 19 residues. CDR1 is SGHNT and CDR2 is YENEEA in the germline V gene.

CDR3 DNA sequence: TGTGCCAGCAGCTTATCCGCGCAGGCAACTAATGAAAAACTGTTTTTT. This codes for CASSLSAQATNEKLFF. This rearrangement joins TRBV11-2 to TRBJ1-4; D gene unclear. This CDR3 is built from 16 residues. Looked up from germline, CDR1 is SGHAT and CDR2 is FQNNGV. V shed 2 bases and J shed 0 bases, with 10 bases lying between them.

The genes are TRBV11-3 and TRBJ2-1, with 7 positions matching TRBD2. V was pared by 2 bases and J by 9 bases, with 7 bases of the junction left unmatched. This CDR3 contains 14 residues. Germline values: CDR1 SGHNT, CDR2 YENEEA. CDR3 in amino acids: CASSLRAPGGEQFF. CDR3 nucleotide sequence: TGTGCCAGCAGCTTAAGAGCCCCGGGGGGTGAGCAGTTCTTC.

A few counts support this clone. J is TRBJ2-7 and V is TRBV5-1; perhaps TRBD1 as D (5 bases). From germline, CDR1 is SGHRS and CDR2 YFSETQ. The CDR3 covers 15 residues. With 0 bases removed from V and 6 bases from J, the gap between germline ends came to 16 bases. In nucleotides, the CDR3 is TGCGCCAGCAGCTTGGGGGCCAGGGCGCTCACCGAGCAGTACTTC. Amino acid sequence: CASSLGARALTEQYF.

This clone was detected once. The chain carries TRBV6-6 and TRBJ2-2; TRBD1 agrees at 12 bases. V was clipped by 5 bases and J by 5 bases; unmatched bases: 6. In germline, CDR1 is MNHNY, CDR2 SVGAGI (reference sequence). The CDR3 spans 16 residues. The CDR3, as DNA: TGTGCCAGCAGTGGACGGGACAGGGGGCGTACCGGGGAGCTGTTTTTT. Residues: CASSGRDRGRTGELFF.

V usage is TRBV7-3 and J usage is TRBJ2-7; 10 nucleotides align to TRBD2. V was pared by 0 bases and J by 7 bases, with 12 bases of the junction left unmatched. The V gene's germline CDR1 is SGHTA and CDR2 FQGTGA. The CDR3 has 17 amino acids. The CDR3 DNA sequence: TGTGCCAGCAGCTTAACTAGCGGGGGGCGAGGGCCTGGTGAGCAGTACTTC. It specifies CASSLTSGGRGPGEQYF.

This clone appeared once. The rearrangement links TRBV28 to TRBJ1-2; D is uncertain. The V gene lost 7 bases and the J gene lost 2 bases, with 14 bases spanning the gap. Germline values: CDR1 MDHEN, CDR2 SYDVKM. CDR3 length: 14 residues. The CDR3 reads CASTLRSANYGYTF. DNA of the CDR3: TGTGCCAGCACCCTGAGGAGTGCCAACTATGGCTACACCTTC.

The chain recombines TRBV30 with TRBJ1-2; D is ambiguous. This CDR3 is built from 11 residues. Germline-derived CDR1 and CDR2 are GTSNPN and SVGIG (reference sequence). Trimming cost V 2 bases and J 4 bases, with 5 bases left between them. The CDR3 coding sequence is TGTGCCTGGAGTCTTAGCTATGGCTACACCTTC. It is translated as CAWSLSYGYTF.

The chain couples TRBV5-6 to TRBJ1-1; possible D gene TRBD1, 5 bases. The CDR3 totals 15 residues. V lost 1 base and J 1 base, leaving 11 bases between the germline ends. CDR1 and CDR2 from the germline V gene are SGHDT and YYEEEE. Here the CDR3 DNA reads TGTGCCAGCAGCTTGTTTGCCAGGGAGAACACTGAAGCTTTCTTT. Protein: CASSLFARENTEAFF.

The V gene is TRBV25-1, the J gene TRBJ2-2; 11 nucleotides align to TRBD1. This CDR3 has 17 amino acids. Germline CDR1 and CDR2: MGHDK and SYGVNS. Trimming cost V 1 base and J 5 bases; bases outside gene matches: 6. The CDR3 reads CASSELRTGGRTGELFF. The CDR3 coding sequence is TGTGCCAGCAGTGAATTGCGGACAGGGGGCCGGACCGGGGAGCTGTTTTTT.

This chain joins TRBV14 and TRBJ1-6; D not resolved. Trimming removed 3 bases at V and 10 bases at J, with 16 bases between. Per germline, CDR1 SGHDN and CDR2 FVKESK. The CDR3 runs 15 residues. As DNA, the CDR3 is TGTGCCAGCAGCCAGGGCATGAGGGAGAGATCACCCCTCCACTTT. It yields the protein CASSQGMRERSPLHF.

This clone is classed as medium-sized. J is TRBJ1-2 and V is TRBV2; 7 nucleotides agree with TRBD1. Germline CDR1 is SNHLY and CDR2 is FYNNEI. The CDR3 is 14 amino acids. The V gene end was trimmed by 4 bases and the J gene end by 8 bases; junction bases not matched to a gene: 10. This chain's CDR3 is CASSALGQTGGYTF. Written as DNA, the CDR3 is TGTGCCAGCAGTGCCCTGGGACAGACAGGCGGCTACACCTTC.

The chain uses TRBV27 and TRBJ1-2; 9 bases are a match to TRBD1. The CDR3 runs 13 residues. Germline trimming cut 6 bases from V and 8 bases from J; bases unmatched to any gene: 7. Germline assignment: CDR1 MNHEY and CDR2 SMNVEV (reference sequence). CDR3 region: CASSIGQGLGYTF. The CDR3 DNA follows: TGTGCCAGCAGCATCGGACAGGGGCTGGGCTACACCTTC.

V usage is TRBV5-1 and J usage is TRBJ1-5; D gene ambiguous. This CDR3 comprises 14 residues. Germline CDR1 reads SGHRS; CDR2 reads YFSETQ. V lost 6 bases to trimming and J lost 0 bases, with 10 bases between them. The CDR3: CASIPVGSNQPQHF. The DNA for the CDR3 is TGCGCCAGCATCCCGGTCGGTAGCAATCAGCCCCAGCATTTT.

The chain joins TRBV5-4 to TRBJ2-5; tentatively, D is TRBD1 or TRBD2 (5 bases each). CDR3 length equals 15 residues. From germline, CDR1 is SGHNT and CDR2 YYREEE (reference sequence). The V end was cut by 4 bases, the J end by 3 bases, with 16 bases between. In DNA, the CDR3 is TGTGCCAGCAGCATGGCCGGGACGGGTAAAGAGACCCAGTACTTC. Amino acid sequence: CASSMAGTGKETQYF.

This clone was seen more than once but under ten times. The rearrangement links TRBV10-3 to TRBJ2-7; 8 bases agree with TRBD1. CDR3 length: 15 amino acids. CDR1 ENHRY and CDR2 SYGVKD come from the germline V gene. With V trimmed by 5 bases and J by 2 bases, 8 bases remained unmatched. DNA of the CDR3: TGTGCCATCAGTAGAGGACAGGGTATCACCTACGAGCAGTACTTC. Translating gives CAISRGQGITYEQYF.

The chain employs TRBV2 and TRBJ1-5, with a tentative D call TRBD1 (6 bases). From germline, CDR1 is SNHLY and CDR2 FYNNEI. CDR3 length: 14 residues. V was pared by 8 bases and J by 1 base, with 12 bases between. CDR3 DNA sequence: TGTGCCAGCGGCAGGGGCTTGAGCAATCAGCCCCAGCATTTT. This codes for CASGRGLSNQPQHF.

The rearrangement links TRBV15 to TRBJ2-7; D gene uncertain. The length of the CDR3 is 15 residues. Germline loops: CDR1 LNHNV, CDR2 YYDKDF (reference sequence). Deletions cut 0 bases from V and 3 bases from J, with 12 bases between. The CDR3 region has the DNA TGTGCCACCAGCAGAGATAGAGGCCGGCACTACGAGCAGTACTTC. It codes for CATSRDRGRHYEQYF.

This clone was observed a few times. The J gene is TRBJ2-2, the V gene TRBV2; 9 nucleotides match TRBD1. Germline values: CDR1 SNHLY, CDR2 FYNNEI. Unmatched junction bases numbered 4, after V lost 6 bases and J lost 5 bases. The CDR3 is 14 amino acids. Written as DNA, the CDR3 is TGTGCCAGCAGACGACAGGGGGGGACCGGGGAGCTGTTTTTT. Its translation is CASRRQGGTGELFF.